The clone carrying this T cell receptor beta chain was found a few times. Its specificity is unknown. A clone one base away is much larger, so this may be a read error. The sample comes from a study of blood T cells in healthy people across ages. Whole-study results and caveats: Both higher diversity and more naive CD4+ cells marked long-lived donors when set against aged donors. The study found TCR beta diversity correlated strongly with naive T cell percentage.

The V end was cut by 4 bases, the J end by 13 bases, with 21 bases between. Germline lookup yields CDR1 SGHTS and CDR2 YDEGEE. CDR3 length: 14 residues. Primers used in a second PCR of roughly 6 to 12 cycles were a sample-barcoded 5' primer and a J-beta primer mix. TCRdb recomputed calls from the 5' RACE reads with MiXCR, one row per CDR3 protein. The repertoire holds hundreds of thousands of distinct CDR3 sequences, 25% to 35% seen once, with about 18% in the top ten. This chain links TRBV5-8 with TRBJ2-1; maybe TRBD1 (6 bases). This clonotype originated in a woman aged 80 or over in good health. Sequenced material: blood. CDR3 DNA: TGTGCCAGCAGCCTCGACAGGAGTAGGGGGACCCAGTTCTTC. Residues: CASSLDRSRGTQFF.